Listed below are T cell receptor beta chains from one sample, sequenced in a study of shared clonotypes between healthy human individuals. Method: immunoSEQ multiplex PCR; TCRdb's copy keeps in-frame clones and lacks some. The sample has about 670,000 clones; roughly 78% are singletons. Sequenced input: memory CD4+ T cells sorted from blood. These receptors all stem from a woman in her 30s in good health. Each CDR3 is given with its conserved first and last residue. The D gene is left open where the match is weak. Some rows mark clone size as missing; the rest say once, few, many or name a class of expanded clone.

j_call | clone_size | v_call | d_call | cdr3_nt | cdr3_aa
TRBJ1-5 | - | TRBV18 | TRBD1 | TGTGCCAGCTCACCGGGACAGCTCTATAGCAATCAGCCCCAGCATTTT | CASSPGQLYSNQPQHF
TRBJ2-1 | - | TRBV19 | - | TGTGCCAGTACCACGAGAGACAATGAGCAGTTCTTC | CASTTRDNEQFF
TRBJ2-3 | once | TRBV29-1 | TRBD2 | TGCAGCGGAAGGCGAACGGGGACTAGCGGTAGCACAGATACGCAGTATTTT | CSGRRTGTSGSTDTQYF
TRBJ2-1 | - | TRBV20-1 | - | TGCAGCTGCGGGGCGCCGCGTGAGCAGTTCTTC | CSCGAPREQFF
TRBJ2-3 | - | TRBV19 | TRBD2 | TGTGCCAGTAGTAGCTACCCGGGACTAGCGGGAGGTGCAGATACGCAGTATTTT | CASSSYPGLAGGADTQYF
TRBJ2-5 | - | TRBV5-1 | - | TGCGCCAGCAGCTTGGCCGTATGGGGCCAAGAGACCCAGTACTTC | CASSLAVWGQETQYF
TRBJ1-5 | - | TRBV7-9 | - | TGTGCCAGCAGCTTAGACCGCGGAAGAAATCAGCCCCAGCATTTT | CASSLDRGRNQPQHF
TRBJ1-4 | few | TRBV4-1 | TRBD1 | TGCGCCAGCAGCACCCACAGGGGGCCGGCTGAAAAACTGTTTTTT | CASSTHRGPAEKLFF
TRBJ2-5 | - | TRBV19 | - | TGTGCCAGTAGTCCCGCTTCGGGGTACGAGACCCAGTACTTC | CASSPASGYETQYF
TRBJ1-2 | once | TRBV10-3 | - | TGTGCCATCAGTGCTTCCTTGGACAGACCCAACTATGGCTACACCTTC | CAISASLDRPNYGYTF
TRBJ2-2 | - | TRBV15 | TRBD2 | TGTGCCACCAGCAGTTACCCGGGACTAGCGGGAGACACCGGGGAGCTGTTTTTT | CATSSYPGLAGDTGELFF
TRBJ1-1 | few | TRBV5-1 | - | TGCGCCAGCAGCTTGACCTTTGAGAACACTGAAGCTTTCTTT | CASSLTFENTEAFF
TRBJ2-2 | - | TRBV14 | TRBD1 | TGTGCCAGCAGCCAACCACTCCGGGACAGGGCTTCGAACACCGGGGAGCTGTTTTTT | CASSQPLRDRASNTGELFF
TRBJ2-7 | - | TRBV4-3 | TRBD1 | TGCGCCAGCAGCCAACCCGGGACAGGCCGCTACGAGCAGTACTTC | CASSQPGTGRYEQYF
TRBJ1-5 | few | TRBV7-2 | - | TGTGCCAGCAGCTCGGACACCCTCAGAAATCAGCCCCAGCATTTT | CASSSDTLRNQPQHF
TRBJ2-2 | - | TRBV5-1 | TRBD1 | TGCGCCAGCAGCCCAGGGACAGAAAACACCGGGGAGCTGTTTTTT | CASSPGTENTGELFF
TRBJ2-1 | - | TRBV7-8 | - | TGTGCCAGCAATGGGAGGCGGGACCCGGGTCGGGGTGAGCAGTTCTTC | CASNGRRDPGRGEQFF
TRBJ2-5 | - | TRBV19 | TRBD2 | TGTGCCAGTAGCATGAGACTAGCGGGAGGTGCCAGGGAGACCCAGTACTTC | CASSMRLAGGARETQYF
TRBJ2-7 | - | TRBV6-1 | - | TGTGCCAGCAGTACTCGGGGGTCCCTCTCCTACGAGCAGTACTTC | CASSTRGSLSYEQYF
TRBJ1-2 | many | TRBV19 | - | TGTGCCAGTAATCCGGGCAGCAACCGGTGGGGCTACACCTTC | CASNPGSNRWGYTF
TRBJ2-7 | - | TRBV4-2 | TRBD1 | TGTGCCAGCAGCTCCGGACAGGGCCCCGAGCAGTACTTC | CASSSGQGPEQYF
TRBJ2-7 | - | TRBV7-9 | - | TGTGCCAGCAGCTTAGGGGCTTTCGAGCAGTACTTC | CASSLGAFEQYF
TRBJ2-7 | - | TRBV11-2 | TRBD2 | TGTGCCAGCAGAGCTAGCGGGGGGAGTGGGCAGTACTTC | CASRASGGSGQYF
TRBJ1-1 | - | TRBV2 | - | TGTGCCAGCAGTGTTCAGGGCATGAACACTGAAGCTTTCTTT | CASSVQGMNTEAFF
TRBJ2-3 | once | TRBV30 | - | TGTGCCTGGATGGGAACTTATACGCAGTATTTT | CAWMGTYTQYF
TRBJ1-2 | - | TRBV7-2 | - | TGTGCCAGCAGCTTAGGGGGTAGTGACTATGGCTACACCTTC | CASSLGGSDYGYTF
TRBJ1-2 | - | TRBV20-1 | - | TGCAGCGGGAGGGAGGGACTCGGCTACACCTTC | CSGREGLGYTF
TRBJ2-7 | - | TRBV14 | TRBD2 | TGTGCCAGCACCGAAAGCGGGGAGGGCTACGAGCAGTACTTC | CASTESGEGYEQYF
TRBJ2-4 | many | TRBV29-1 | - | TGCAGCGTTGAAGGGACACAAAACATTCAGTACTTC | CSVEGTQNIQYF
TRBJ1-1 | - | TRBV5-1 | - | TGCGCCAGCAGCCCAGGGACGGTTGGCACTGAAGCTTTCTTT | CASSPGTVGTEAFF
TRBJ1-1 | - | TRBV7-8 | TRBD1 | TGTGCCAGCAGACCCGGGACAGCAAACACTGAAGCTTTCTTT | CASRPGTANTEAFF
TRBJ2-1 | - | TRBV19 | TRBD2 | TGTGCCAGTAGTATCGCGGGAGGGCGCTTAGAGCAGTTCTTC | CASSIAGGRLEQFF
TRBJ2-3 | - | TRBV6-4 | - | TGTGCCAGCAGTGAGGGGCAGGGTAGCACAGATACGCAGTATTTT | CASSEGQGSTDTQYF
TRBJ1-2 | many | TRBV7-8 | - | TGTGCCAGCAGCTCGCCCTTTCGGGCCTTCTTAGACTATGGCTACACCTTC | CASSSPFRAFLDYGYTF
TRBJ2-7 | - | TRBV5-1 | - | TGCGCCAGCAGCTTCGGAGACAGAACCTACGAGCAGTACTTC | CASSFGDRTYEQYF
TRBJ2-2 | - | TRBV18 | TRBD2 | TGTGCCAGCTCACCATTCTCGCCGCGGGAGGTGACCGGGGAGCTGTTTTTT | CASSPFSPREVTGELFF
TRBJ2-7 | once | TRBV28 | - | TGTGCCAGCAGCCGTCCTCCTCTGGGGGTTGGAGAGCAGTACTTC | CASSRPPLGVGEQYF
TRBJ2-1 | - | TRBV4-1 | TRBD2 | TGCGCCAGCAGCCAAGACACTAGCGGGAAAAGTGAGCAGTTCTTC | CASSQDTSGKSEQFF
TRBJ2-5 | - | TRBV5-6 | - | TGTGCCAGCAGCTTGGTTTCCCCGGGGGAGACCCAGTACTTC | CASSLVSPGETQYF
TRBJ1-1 | - | TRBV6-5 | - | TGTGCCAGCAGTTACCATGGGGGCTACACTGAAGCTTTCTTT | CASSYHGGYTEAFF
TRBJ1-5 | few | TRBV6-5 | - | TGTGCCAGCAGGAGTCTAGACCGAGGGTCGTCCCAGCATTTT | CASRSLDRGSSQHF
TRBJ2-1 | - | TRBV28 | TRBD2 | TGTGCCACCCTTAATCCGGGAGGGAGCAATGAGCAGTTCTTC | CATLNPGGSNEQFF
TRBJ1-1 | - | TRBV19 | - | TGTGCCAGTAGAGGAACTCCTCGAGACGCTGAAGCTTTCTTT | CASRGTPRDAEAFF
TRBJ1-1 | - | TRBV28 | - | TGTGCCAGCAGTTCCTTCACTGAAGCTTTCTTT | CASSSFTEAFF
TRBJ2-3 | - | TRBV4-1 | TRBD2 | TGCGCCAGCAGCCAAGGACTAGCGGGACGGGATACGCAGTATTTT | CASSQGLAGRDTQYF
TRBJ2-3 | once | TRBV28 | TRBD1 | TGTGCCAGCAACCTCAGGGGGCTAACAGATACGCAGTATTTT | CASNLRGLTDTQYF
TRBJ2-7 | once | TRBV7-8 | - | TGTGCCAGCAGCCCGGGCCGGGTTTCGCGGGAGCAGTACTTC | CASSPGRVSREQYF
TRBJ2-3 | once | TRBV7-9 | - | TGTGCCAGCAGCCCGCACGCCCTTCCAACAGATACGCAGTATTTT | CASSPHALPTDTQYF
TRBJ2-2 | - | TRBV27 | TRBD2 | TGTGCCAGCAGTTTAGGACTAGCGGGGGGGGAGCTGTTTTTT | CASSLGLAGGELFF
TRBJ2-7 | - | TRBV19 | - | TGTGCCAGTAGTCCCCGCCCTGAGTTGGAGCAGTACTTC | CASSPRPELEQYF
TRBJ1-5 | few | TRBV10-3 | - | TGTGCCATCAGTGGGGCCGGGAATCAGCCCCAGCATTTT | CAISGAGNQPQHF
TRBJ2-7 | - | TRBV25-1 | - | TGTGCCAGCGAAGGAGGGGCCTACGAGCAGTACTTC | CASEGGAYEQYF
TRBJ2-7 | - | TRBV2 | - | TGTGCCAGCAGTTCAGACAGGATCGAGCAGTACTTC | CASSSDRIEQYF
TRBJ1-5 | - | TRBV6-1 | TRBD1 | TGTGCCAGCAGTGGACAGGGAGTTAGGCCCCAGCATTTT | CASSGQGVRPQHF
TRBJ2-7 | - | TRBV4-2 | - | TGTGCCAGCAGCCAAGGTCAAGGGGACTTGGGAACCTACGAGCAGTACTTC | CASSQGQGDLGTYEQYF
TRBJ2-3 | once | TRBV7-9 | TRBD2 | TGTGCCAGCAGCGTCTCTAGCGGGAACACAGATACGCAGTATTTT | CASSVSSGNTDTQYF
TRBJ2-7 | - | TRBV5-5 | - | TGTGCCAGCAGCTCCTCCCGAGACAGGTTCCTTCACGAGCAGTACTTC | CASSSSRDRFLHEQYF
TRBJ2-5 | - | TRBV6-1 | - | TGTGCCAGCAGTGAAGCTGACGGGTTTGAGACCCAGTACTTC | CASSEADGFETQYF
TRBJ2-7 | - | TRBV19 | - | TGTGCCAGTAGTAAGGGGGATCTCTACGAGCAGTACTTC | CASSKGDLYEQYF